One and the same sample provided the 8 T cell receptor beta chains below, sequenced in a study of blood T cell repertoires in COVID-19. Method: immunoSEQ multiplex PCR; TCRdb's copy keeps in-frame clones and lacks some. This sample has about 130,000 clones, with more than 75% found just once. The sample taken for sequencing was peripheral blood. These receptors all come from a woman aged 70-85 years with COVID-19, enrolled during active disease.

The rearrangement joins TRBV4-2 to TRBJ2-2, with 9 positions matching TRBD1. Germline assignment: CDR1 LGHNA and CDR2 YNFKEQ. This CDR3 has 16 amino acids. With V trimmed by 4 bases and J by 6 bases, 9 bases remained unmatched. The CDR3 DNA reads as TGTGCCAGCAGCCCGTCCGGGACAGGGTTTTCCGGGGAGCTGTTTTTT. This sequence encodes CASSPSGTGFSGELFF.

The rearrangement uses TRBV5-1 and TRBJ1-1; 12 bases are a match to TRBD1. Trimming took 7 bases from V and 1 from J; bases not matched to a gene: 8. CDR3 length: 16 residues. The germline V gene encodes CDR1 SGHRS and CDR2 YFSETQ. The CDR3 DNA follows: TGCGCCAGCTTCCTGGGGACAGGGGGCGCGAACACTGAAGCTTTCTTT. Its translation: CASFLGTGGANTEAFF.

This chain joins TRBV3-1 (or the pseudogene TRBV3-2) and TRBJ1-5; 7 bases are shared with TRBD1. The CDR3 has 15 amino acids. Trimming at V came to 2 bases and at J to 6 bases, leaving 7 bases not matched to a gene. CDR1 and CDR2 (germline): LGHDT, YNNKEL (reference sequence). The CDR3 loop reads CASSQRPGGGQPQHF. CDR3 DNA: TGTGCCAGCAGCCAAAGGCCAGGGGGAGGTCAGCCCCAGCATTTT.

The rearrangement links TRBV4-1 to TRBJ1-1, with D unclear. The CDR3 runs to 14 residues. The V gene lost 2 bases and the J gene lost 4 bases, with 11 bases spanning the gap. Germline V gene data show CDR1 as MGHRA and CDR2 as YSYEKL. The DNA of the CDR3 is TGCGCCAGCAGCCAAATTAAGGGAGGCACTGAAGCTTTCTTT. Its translation: CASSQIKGGTEAFF.

The chain employs TRBV10-3 and TRBJ1-2; TRBD1 is a possible D gene (6 bases). This CDR3 spans 17 amino acids. V shed 5 bases and J shed 4 bases, with 23 bases lying between them. Germline-derived CDR1 and CDR2 are ENHRY and SYGVKD. The CDR3 DNA reads as TGTGCCATCAGTAGCAACCGGGACATGTATCCTTCCTATGGCTACACCTTC. As protein: CAISSNRDMYPSYGYTF.

The chain is built from TRBV7-9 and TRBJ1-3, with 9 bases lining up with TRBD1. In germline, CDR1 is SEHNR, CDR2 FQNEAQ (reference sequence). V lost 5 bases to trimming and J lost 0 bases; unmatched junction nucleotides: 5. The CDR3 totals 16 residues. The CDR3 DNA reads TGTGCCAGCAGCCTCGACAGGGGGAGCTCTGGAAACACCATATATTTT. Amino acids: CASSLDRGSSGNTIYF.

This clone was recorded at least ten times. V and J are TRBV2 and TRBJ2-2; a possible D gene is TRBD2 (6 bases). The CDR3 loop spans 14 amino acids. V lost 7 bases and J 5 bases, leaving 14 bases between the germline ends. Per germline, CDR1 SNHLY and CDR2 FYNNEI. The CDR3 nucleotides are TGTGCCAGCAACGGGGGTACCGGGACCGGGGAGCTGTTTTTT. Amino acid sequence: CASNGGTGTGELFF.

The chain has TRBV18 and TRBJ2-2; TRBD2 aligns across 9 bases. Germline CDR1 KGHSH, CDR2 LQKENI. The CDR3 covers 16 residues. V lost 3 bases, J lost 1 base, and 3 bases stayed unmatched. This chain's CDR3 is CASSPSGGQNTGELFF. The CDR3 DNA sequence: TGTGCCAGCTCACCGAGCGGGGGGCAGAACACCGGGGAGCTGTTTTTT.